The entry that follows covers one T cell receptor beta chain sequence. TCRdb's copy holds only in-frame clones and misses some; the assay was immunoSEQ multiplex PCR. The sample lists around 200,000 clones; just over 85% were seen once. The data were taken from a study of blood T cell repertoires in COVID-19. Looking at the study overall: Both acute and convalescent COVID-19 samples were obtained from the United States, Italy and Spain. The analysed material was cDNA or gDNA that came from T cells, B-cell-depleted T cells, or PBMCs.

Participants were aged about 18 to 100 years from about two dozen US areas. Assignment of participants to cohorts was predicated upon participant-reported clinical history. Trimming shortened V by 2 bases and J by 0 bases, and 13 bases separated the two germline ends. The CDR3 is 16 amino acids. Per germline, CDR1 SGHTA and CDR2 FQGNSA. The rearrangement joins TRBV7-2 to TRBJ1-1, with D perhaps TRBD1 (5 bases). The specimen was PBMCs or T cells enriched from blood (not recorded which). The clonotype originates from a woman aged 40 to 49 with acute COVID-19. CDR3 region: CASSLRQGAVNTEAFF. The CDR3 DNA reads TGTGCCAGCAGCTTACGTCAAGGGGCCGTGAACACTGAAGCTTTCTTT.